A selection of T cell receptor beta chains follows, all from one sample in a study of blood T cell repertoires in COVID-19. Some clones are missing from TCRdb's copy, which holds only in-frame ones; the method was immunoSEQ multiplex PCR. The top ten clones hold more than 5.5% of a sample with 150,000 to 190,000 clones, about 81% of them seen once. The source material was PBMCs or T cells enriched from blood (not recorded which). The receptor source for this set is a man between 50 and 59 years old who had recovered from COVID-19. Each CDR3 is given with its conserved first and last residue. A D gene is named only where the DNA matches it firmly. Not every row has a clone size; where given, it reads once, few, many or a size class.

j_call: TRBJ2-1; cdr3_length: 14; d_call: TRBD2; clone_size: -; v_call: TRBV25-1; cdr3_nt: TGTGCCAGCAGAGGGACTACAATTTACAATGAGCAGTTCTTC; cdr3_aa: CASRGTTIYNEQFF
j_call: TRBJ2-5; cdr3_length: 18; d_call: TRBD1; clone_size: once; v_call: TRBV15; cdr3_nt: TGTGCCACCAGCAGAGACGAGATATCGACAGGGGGTTCAGAGACCCAGTACTTC; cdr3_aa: CATSRDEISTGGSETQYF
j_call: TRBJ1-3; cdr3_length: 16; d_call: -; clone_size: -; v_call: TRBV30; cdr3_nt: TGTGCCTGGAGTGCAGTGAACAGTTTTACTGGAAACACCATATATTTT; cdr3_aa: CAWSAVNSFTGNTIYF
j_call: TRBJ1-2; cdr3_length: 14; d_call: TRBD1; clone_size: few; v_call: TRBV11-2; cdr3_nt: TGTGCCAGCAGCCCACCGGGACAGTACTATGGCTACACCTTC; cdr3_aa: CASSPPGQYYGYTF
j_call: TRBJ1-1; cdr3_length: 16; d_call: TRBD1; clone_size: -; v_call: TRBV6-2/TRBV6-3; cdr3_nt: TGTGCCAGCAGTTACTCATTGGGACAGCTGAACACTGAAGCTTTCTTT; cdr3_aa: CASSYSLGQLNTEAFF
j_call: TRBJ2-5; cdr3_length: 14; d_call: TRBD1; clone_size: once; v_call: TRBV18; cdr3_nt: TGTGCCAGCTCACCCGGGACAGGCCAAGAGACCCAGTACTTC; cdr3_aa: CASSPGTGQETQYF
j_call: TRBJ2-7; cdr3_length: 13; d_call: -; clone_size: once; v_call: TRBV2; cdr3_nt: TGTGCCACCACGACGGGATCCCCCTACGAGCAGTACTTC; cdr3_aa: CATTTGSPYEQYF
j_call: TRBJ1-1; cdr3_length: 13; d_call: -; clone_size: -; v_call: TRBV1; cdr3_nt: TGCACCAGCAGCCGCATTACTGCACTTGAAGCTTTCTTT; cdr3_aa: CTSSRITALEAFF
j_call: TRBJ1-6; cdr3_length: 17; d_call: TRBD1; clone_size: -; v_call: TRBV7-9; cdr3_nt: TGTGCCAGCAGCTTAGGGACAGGAACAACCTATAATTCACCCCTCCACTTT; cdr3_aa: CASSLGTGTTYNSPLHF
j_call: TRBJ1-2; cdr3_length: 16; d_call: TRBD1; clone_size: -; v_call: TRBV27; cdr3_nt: TGTGCCAGCAGTCCCCTTTATGGGACAGTTAACTATGGCTACACCTTC; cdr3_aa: CASSPLYGTVNYGYTF
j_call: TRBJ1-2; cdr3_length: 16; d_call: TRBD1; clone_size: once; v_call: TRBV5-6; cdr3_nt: TGTGCCAGCAGCTCCTCCCCCGGACAGGGCGTCTATGGCTACACCTTC; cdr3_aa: CASSSSPGQGVYGYTF
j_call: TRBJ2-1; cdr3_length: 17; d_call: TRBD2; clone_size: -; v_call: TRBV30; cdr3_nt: TGTGCCTGGACACTACCCGGGGGGGCCTGGTCCTACAATGAGCAGTTCTTC; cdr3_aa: CAWTLPGGAWSYNEQFF
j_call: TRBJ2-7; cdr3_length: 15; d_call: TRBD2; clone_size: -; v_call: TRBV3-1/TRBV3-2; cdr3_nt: TGTGCCAGCAGCCAAGCTGAGCGGGGGGCCCACGAGCAGTACTTC; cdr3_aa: CASSQAERGAHEQYF
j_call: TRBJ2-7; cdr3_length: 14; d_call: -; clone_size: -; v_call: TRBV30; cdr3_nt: TGTGCCTGGAGTAGAGGGGGTAGCTCCTACGAGCAGTACTTC; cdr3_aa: CAWSRGGSSYEQYF
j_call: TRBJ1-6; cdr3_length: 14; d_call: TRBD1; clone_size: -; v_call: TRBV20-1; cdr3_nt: TGCAGTGCTAGTCCGGACAGGGCAAACTCACCCCTCCACTTT; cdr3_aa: CSASPDRANSPLHF
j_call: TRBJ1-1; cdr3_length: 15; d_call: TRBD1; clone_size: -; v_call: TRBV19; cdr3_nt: TGTGCCAGTAGTAGATTGACAGGGGGGGGCACTGAAGCTTTCTTT; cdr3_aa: CASSRLTGGGTEAFF
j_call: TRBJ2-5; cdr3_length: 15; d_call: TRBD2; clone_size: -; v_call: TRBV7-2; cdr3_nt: TGTGCCAGCAGCAACCAGCGGGGGGGCCAGGAGACCCAGTACTTC; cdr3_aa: CASSNQRGGQETQYF
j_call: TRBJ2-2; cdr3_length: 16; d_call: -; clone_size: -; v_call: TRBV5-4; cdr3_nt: TGTGCCAGCAGCTTCCTAGACAGGTCGAACACCGGGGAGCTGTTTTTT; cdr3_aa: CASSFLDRSNTGELFF